This TCR beta chain emerged from a study of T-cell memory formation after mild COVID-19. Employing constant-segment primers, 5'RACE generated TCR alpha and TCR beta cDNA libraries bearing sample barcodes and UMIs. TCRdb reprocessed the 5' RACE reads via MiXCR and lists one record per CDR3 protein. The sample shows roughly 370,000 distinct CDR3 sequences, 16% of them seen only once. The V and J ends lost 5 bases and 4 bases respectively, with 9 bases between them. The CDR3 consists of 12 residues. Germline V gives CDR1 DFQATT, CDR2 SNEGSKA (reference sequence). Points on this clonotype: Its antigen is undetermined.

Findings and limits, study-wide: Pre-infection memory carried some responding clones, suggesting that cross-reactive memory joined.

Sequenced material: PBMCs or a T cell subset sorted from them (not recorded which). This TCR was recovered from a young man who had mild COVID-19 (a few samples of this study predate the infection). Cell type and time point are not known. The J gene is TRBJ1-5, the V gene TRBV20-1; no clear D gene. CDR3 nucleotide sequence: TGCAGTGCTGCCGACGGTAATCAGCCCCAGCATTTT. Amino acid sequence: CSAADGNQPQHF.